One T cell receptor beta chain is described in this entry. Its target is unknown. This may be a read error, as it is one base from a much larger clone. TCR beta VDJ and CDR3 were profiled, and genomic DNA was the template. TCRdb called the reads again in MiXCR, with one record for every CDR3 protein. The profile shows 450,000 to 600,000 distinct CDR3 sequences, around 32% of them singletons. This sample was taken from a study of CD8+CD57+ T cells in acquired aplastic anemia. Study background: Across the sorted CD4+ and CD8+ cells, DNA amounts averaged roughly 3.5 ug.

In patients chosen for sequencing, flow cytometry had shown CD8+CD57+ cell expansion. Study-level findings and limits: Patients and controls shared under 35 CD8+ CDR3 sequences, highly expressed in patients.

Germline V gene sequence: CDR1 DFQATT, CDR2 SNEGSKA (reference sequence). The CDR3 contains 13 residues. The sample was sorted CD4+, CD8+, or CD8+CD57+ T cells (not recorded which) from PBMCs. This chain joins TRBV20-1 and TRBJ2-7; no clear D gene. This clonotype was sampled from a human donor with aplastic anemia. CDR3 sequence: CSARVESNYEQCF. Written as DNA, the CDR3 is TGCAGTGCTAGAGTGGAGTCAAATTACGAGCAGTGCTTC.